This TCR beta chain stems from a study of regulatory T cells in long-lasting Graves disease. Study results and limitations: Samples came from peripheral blood alone, without thyroid tissue.

Germline lookup yields CDR1 LNHDA and CDR2 SQIVND (reference sequence). CDR3 size: 13 residues. Trimming removed 2 bases from V and 5 bases from J, with 9 bases in between. To note about this clonotype: The target antigen is unknown.

Both iRepertoire HTBI primers and Arm-PCR of CDR3 regions were used to build the TCR beta libraries. TCRdb fed the multiplex PCR reads into MiXCR, producing one record per CDR3 protein. Of more than 650,000 distinct CDR3 sequences listed, approximately 29% were seen once; the top ten hold around 42%. This sample's time point: persistent/refractory GD, antithyroid drugs over 5 years with positive TRAb. Scientists built the TCR library using RNA that was extracted from PBMCs. In each case, Graves' disease was diagnosed per American Thyroid Association guidelines. The chain links TRBV19 to TRBJ1-1, with D maybe TRBD1 (6 bases). This material consisted of peripheral blood mononuclear cells (PBMCs), taken when the disease was refractory, from a patient treated with antithyroid drugs. The receptor was isolated from a female donor with Graves disease. The CDR3 here is CASSIRDKTEAFF. As DNA, the CDR3 is TGTGCCAGTAGTATACGGGACAAGACTGAAGCTTTCTTT.